Below are 3 T cell receptor beta chains sequenced from a single sample in a study of blood T cell repertoires in COVID-19 (dated by TCRdb to the early 2020s). The library was obtained by the immunoSEQ multiplex PCR assay. TCRdb took this table from immuneACCESS and kept in-frame rearrangements with V and J called. Such tables lack part of the clones; where checked against another copy, unresolved V genes explain under half of the gap, and the rest is unexplained. Counted in this sample were about 81,000 clones; around 92% of them appeared once. The biggest ten clones account for under 2.5% of the sample. The sample was peripheral blood. Receptor source: a woman aged 45-59 years in a cohort sampled during active COVID-19.

The CDR3 protein is CASRLAYNNEKLFF. The CDR3 DNA reads TGTGCCAGCAGACTCGCGTATAATAATGAAAAACTGTTTTTT. The chain employs TRBV6-5 and TRBJ1-4; D is ambiguous. Germline CDR1 is MNHEY and CDR2 is SVGAGI. Trimming took off 6 bases at V and 4 bases at J, with 12 bases between the two ends. The CDR3 consists of 14 residues.

The rearrangement links TRBV27 to TRBJ1-1; tentatively, D is TRBD1 (5 bases). The CDR3 totals 14 residues. CDR1 and CDR2 (germline): MNHEY, SMNVEV (reference sequence). Trimming took 3 bases from V and 4 from J, leaving 12 bases between them. The CDR3 DNA sequence: TGTGCCAGCAGTTTTGGGGCCCCGGGCACTGAAGCTTTCTTT. Its protein product is CASSFGAPGTEAFF.

In DNA form, the CDR3 reads TGTGCCAGCAGTGATCCCGGGACAGGGAATGAAGCTTTCTTT. Translating it yields CASSDPGTGNEAFF. The chain combines TRBV6-4 with TRBJ1-1; TRBD1 aligns across 9 bases. Germline loops: CDR1 MRHNA, CDR2 SNTAGT. The V and J ends lost 3 bases and 7 bases, in that order; junction bases with no gene match: 6. The CDR3 spans 14 residues.